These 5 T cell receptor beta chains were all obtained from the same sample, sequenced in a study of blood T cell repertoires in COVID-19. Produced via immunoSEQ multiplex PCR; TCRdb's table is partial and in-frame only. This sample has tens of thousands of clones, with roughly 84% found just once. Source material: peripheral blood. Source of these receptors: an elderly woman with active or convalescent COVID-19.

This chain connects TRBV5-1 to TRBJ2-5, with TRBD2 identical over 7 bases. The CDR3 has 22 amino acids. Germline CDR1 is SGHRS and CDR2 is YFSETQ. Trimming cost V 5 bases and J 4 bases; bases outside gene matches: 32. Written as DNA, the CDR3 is TGCGCCAGCAGGGGGTTCCGCGCCGCCGGGGAAATGTACGGCGGGAGAGGAGAGACCCAGTACTTC. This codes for CASRGFRAAGEMYGGRGETQYF.

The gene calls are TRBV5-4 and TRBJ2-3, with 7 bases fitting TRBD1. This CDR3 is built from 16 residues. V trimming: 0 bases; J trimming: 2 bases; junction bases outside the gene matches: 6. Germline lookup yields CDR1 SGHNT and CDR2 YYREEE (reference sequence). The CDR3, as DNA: TGTGCCAGCAGCTTGGAGGTAGGGACAGCCACAGATACGCAGTATTTT. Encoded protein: CASSLEVGTATDTQYF.

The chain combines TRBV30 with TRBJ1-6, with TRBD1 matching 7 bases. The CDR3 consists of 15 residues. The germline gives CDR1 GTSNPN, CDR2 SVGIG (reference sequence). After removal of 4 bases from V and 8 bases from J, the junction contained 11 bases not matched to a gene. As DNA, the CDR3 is TGTGCCTGGACCCCACAGGGGCTGGATTATTCACCCCTCCACTTT. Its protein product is CAWTPQGLDYSPLHF.

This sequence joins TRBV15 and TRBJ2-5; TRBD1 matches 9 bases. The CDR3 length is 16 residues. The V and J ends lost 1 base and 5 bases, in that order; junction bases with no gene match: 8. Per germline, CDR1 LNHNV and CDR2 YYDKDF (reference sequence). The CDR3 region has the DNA TGTGCCACCAGCAGAGGGGGACAGGGCGTGTTTGAGACCCAGTACTTC. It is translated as CATSRGGQGVFETQYF.

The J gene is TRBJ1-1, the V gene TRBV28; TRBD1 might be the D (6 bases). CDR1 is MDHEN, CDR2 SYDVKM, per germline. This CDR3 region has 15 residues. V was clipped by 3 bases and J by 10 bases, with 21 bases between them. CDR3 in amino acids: CASSLAGATEVRAFF. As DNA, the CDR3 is TGTGCCAGCAGTTTGGCAGGGGCCACTGAGGTACGAGCTTTCTTT.